This T cell receptor (beta chain) emerged from a study of blood T cell repertoires in COVID-19. The CDR3 contains 12 residues. V lost 5 bases and J 6 bases, leaving 14 bases between the germline ends. The germline V gene encodes CDR1 GTSNPN and CDR2 SVGIG (reference sequence). Produced via immunoSEQ multiplex PCR; TCRdb's table is partial and in-frame only. The data contain about 480,000 clones, 70% to 90% of them singletons. The receptor was derived from a woman aged 45-59 years with COVID-19, enrolled during active disease. The genes are TRBV30 and TRBJ2-7; a weak D match, TRBD2 (5 bases). The sample consisted of peripheral blood. The DNA of the CDR3 is TGTGCCTGGGGAGGCGGCGGTGGCGAGCAGTACTTC. Encoded protein: CAWGGGGGEQYF.